The clone carrying this T cell receptor beta chain was counted ten times or more. Its antigen is as yet unknown. The junction shows a germline mismatch at one end, possibly a read error. The sample's time point: newly diagnosed GD, antithyroid drugs for less than 3 months. From PBMCs, RNA was extracted and then used to make the TCR library. EDTA tubes received approximately 9 milliliters of drawn peripheral blood. The CDR3 is made up of 15 amino acids. The germline gives CDR1 MNHNS, CDR2 SASEGT. The sample belongs to a study of regulatory T cells in long-lasting Graves disease. Libraries of TCR beta came from iRepertoire HTBI primers plus Arm-PCR of CDR3 regions. Each CDR3 protein gets one entry after TCRdb re-called the multiplex PCR reads with MiXCR. The sample contains fewer than 450,000 distinct CDR3 sequences, about 15% of which appear only once. Study observations and caveats: Repertoires from persistent disease leaned toward TRBV28, TRBJ1-2 and TRBJ2-5. Persistent-disease Graves' patients showed less TCR diversity than new cases.

This sample was also put to use in a study of T cells in Graves' hyperthyroidism and ophthalmopathy. This second study notes: Each diagnosis was grounded in clinical symptoms, serum thyroxine and TRAb, thyroid ultrasound, and orbital computed tomography.

J is TRBJ1-4 and V is TRBV6-1, with D maybe TRBD1 (6 bases). Specimen: peripheral blood mononuclear cells (PBMCs), collected at new diagnosis, from a patient treated with antithyroid drugs. The source of this sequence is a middle-aged woman with Graves disease. The CDR3 sequence is CASRRREPYREKLFF. The CDR3 region has the DNA TGTGCCAGCAGGAGGAGGGAACCCTACAGGGAAAAACTGTTTTTC.